The present T cell receptor beta chain was sequenced within a study of naive CD8 T cells in extremely preterm neonates listed by TCRdb under 2017. Regarding the complete study: The adult participants' age range is given as 25-50 years in the abstract but as 20-50 years in the methods. The study compared the TCRbeta CDR3 repertoires of sorted naive CD8+ T cells among four age groups: extremely preterm neonates, term neonates, young children and adults.

The peripheral blood donors were five healthy children aged roughly 15-56 months who were having elective routine surgery, plus five healthy nonsmoking adults. A FACSAria III cell sorter was used to sort live, Annexin V-negative naive CD8+ T cells (CD3+CD8+CD45RA+CCR7+). Each sample yielded roughly 20,000 to 110,000 sorted naive CD8+ T cells. Mononuclear cells were isolated from diluted blood by Ficoll-Paque density gradient centrifugation. Before sorting, mononuclear cells were cryopreserved in around 10% DMSO with about 90% FBS and kept in long-term storage at -150 degrees C. After thawing, cells were stained with Annexin V along with antibodies against CD3, CD8, CCR7 and CD45RA. Genomic DNA was extracted from snap-frozen sorted cell pellets with the DNeasy Blood and Tissue Kit. The cysteine opens and the phenylalanine closes a CDR3 of 15 amino acids. Only CDR3 DNA is held: 45 bases, read in frame from base 1. From a lookup of the germline V gene, CDR1 and CDR2 are SQVTM and ANQGSEA.

Results and caveats for the whole study, not just this receptor: Preterm CDR3s were shorter, with fewer N additions and less junctional trimming, and were closer to germline than those of older groups. Compared with all other age groups, preterm neonates showed significantly lower iChao1 richness (p < 0.05) along with an even clone distribution, indicating a less rich repertoire. Prospective longitudinal studies of preterm and term neonates were called for by the authors so that T cell development could be tracked within individuals. The authors noted a small sample size and variable productive template counts among preterm samples as limitations. The proportion of shared CDR3 nucleotide sequences was higher in preterm neonates (2.7%) than in term neonates (around 0.4%), young children (around 0.03%) and adults (approximately 0.01%).

A two-step, bias-controlled multiplex PCR was used to amplify TCRbeta CDR3 regions from genomic DNA. The multiplex PCR used primers specific for every TRBV and TRBJ gene segment. The immunoSEQ Assay was used to generate TCRbeta repertoire data. From the authors' description of their analysis: A relative-frequency ratio and a modified nearest-neighbor algorithm were applied to filter and cluster reads so that closely related sequences were merged. The V, D and J gene assignments for CDR3 sequences were based on IMGT annotation. Template counts were quantified against synthetic TCR CDR3 analog sequences and normalized for PCR amplification bias. Only unique productive sequences, defined as in-frame CDR3 sequences lacking stop codons, were included in the analyses. Clonality, defined as 1 minus Pielou's evenness, and iChao1 richness were computed with the immunoSEQ Analyzer software. Statistical tests were run in JMP, with either Student's t-test or a non-parametric test chosen according to Shapiro-Wilk normality results. Held by TCRdb, this immuneACCESS table contains in-frame sequences only and omits some clones. Under half of the omission traces to an unresolved V gene where checked; the cause of the rest is unknown. That table gives V, J and clone size, and the DNA gave D and trimming. This sample lists about 7,100 clones; about 98% were detected once. Of the sample, about 0.3% is held by the ten largest clones.

On this clone itself: The target of this receptor is not known. One end of the junction is discordant with germline, which a read error may explain.

Sequenced sample: naive CD8+ T cells from blood. The clonotype originates from a human donor in good health. This sequence uses TRBV29-1 and TRBJ2-5, and 9 bases in between align with TRBD1. The CDR3 reads CSVEGDRALQDTQYF. The DNA is TGCAGCGTTGAGGGGGACAGGGCCCTCCAAGATACCCAGTACTTC.